Listed below are T cell receptor beta chains from one sample, sequenced in a study of T cell responses to AZD1222 COVID-19 vaccine. Here immunoSEQ multiplex PCR was the method, and the copy in TCRdb shows in-frame clones only, minus some. The repertoire consists of around 100,000 clones, with roughly 91% occurring once and the leading ten covering under 50%. This specimen was peripheral blood, taken on day 0 of AZD1222 vaccination. All receptors derive from an adult in good health. The CDR3 runs from the conserved cysteine through the conserved F or W.

TRBV6-5	TRBJ1-2	CASSRGQAWDYGYTF
TRBV14	TRBJ1-5	CASSQGGGSAPQHF
TRBV29-1	TRBJ2-1	CSGRGAHNEQFF
TRBV27	TRBJ2-7	CASSQGLAYEQYF
TRBV25-1	TRBJ2-6	CASRTGAAGANVLTF
TRBV18	TRBJ1-1	CASGADRNTEAFF
TRBV6-5	TRBJ2-1	CASKPAGYSYNEQFF
TRBV15	TRBJ1-1	CATSRGEGALNTEAFF
TRBV25-1	TRBJ2-3	CASSQSGRSPDTQYF
TRBV28	TRBJ2-7	CASSLTLGLAGGPSSYEQYF